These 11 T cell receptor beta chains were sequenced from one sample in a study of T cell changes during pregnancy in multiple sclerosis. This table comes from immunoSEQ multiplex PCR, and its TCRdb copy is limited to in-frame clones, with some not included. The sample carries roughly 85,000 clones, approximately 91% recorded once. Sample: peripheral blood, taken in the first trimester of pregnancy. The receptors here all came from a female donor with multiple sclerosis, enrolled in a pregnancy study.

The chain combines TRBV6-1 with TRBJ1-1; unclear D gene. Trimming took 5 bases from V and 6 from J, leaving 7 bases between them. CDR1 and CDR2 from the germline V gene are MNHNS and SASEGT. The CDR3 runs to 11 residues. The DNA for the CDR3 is TGTGCCAGCAGTCCAAACTCTGAAGCTTTCTTT. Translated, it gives CASSPNSEAFF.

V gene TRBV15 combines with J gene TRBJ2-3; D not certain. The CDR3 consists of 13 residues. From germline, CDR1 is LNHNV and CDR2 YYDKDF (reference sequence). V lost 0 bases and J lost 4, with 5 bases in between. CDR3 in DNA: TGTGCCACCAGCAGAGAATCAGCAGATACGCAGTATTTT. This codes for CATSRESADTQYF.

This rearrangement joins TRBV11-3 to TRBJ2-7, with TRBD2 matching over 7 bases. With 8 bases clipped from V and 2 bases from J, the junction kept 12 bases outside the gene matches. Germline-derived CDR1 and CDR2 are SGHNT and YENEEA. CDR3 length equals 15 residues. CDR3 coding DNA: TGTGCCAGCGGGGTTATGTCGGGGGGACCCTACGAGCAGTACTTC. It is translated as CASGVMSGGPYEQYF.

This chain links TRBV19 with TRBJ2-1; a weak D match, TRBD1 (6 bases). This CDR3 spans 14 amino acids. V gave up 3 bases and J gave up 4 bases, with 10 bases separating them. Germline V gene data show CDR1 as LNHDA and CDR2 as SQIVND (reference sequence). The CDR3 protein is CASSIRGQYNEQFF. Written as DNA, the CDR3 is TGTGCCAGTAGTATCCGAGGACAGTACAATGAGCAGTTCTTC.

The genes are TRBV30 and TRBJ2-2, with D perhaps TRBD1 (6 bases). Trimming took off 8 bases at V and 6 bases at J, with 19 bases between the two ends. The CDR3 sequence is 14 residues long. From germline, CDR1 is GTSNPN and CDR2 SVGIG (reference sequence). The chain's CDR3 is CALHGQLRAGELFF. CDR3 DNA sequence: TGTGCCCTCCATGGACAGTTAAGGGCCGGGGAGCTGTTTTTT.

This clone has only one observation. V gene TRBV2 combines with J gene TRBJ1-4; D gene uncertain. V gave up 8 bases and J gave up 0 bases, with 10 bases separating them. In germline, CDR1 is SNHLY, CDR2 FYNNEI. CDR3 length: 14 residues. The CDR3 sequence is CASEGGATNEKLFF. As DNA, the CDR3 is TGTGCCAGCGAAGGTGGAGCAACTAATGAAAAACTGTTTTTT.

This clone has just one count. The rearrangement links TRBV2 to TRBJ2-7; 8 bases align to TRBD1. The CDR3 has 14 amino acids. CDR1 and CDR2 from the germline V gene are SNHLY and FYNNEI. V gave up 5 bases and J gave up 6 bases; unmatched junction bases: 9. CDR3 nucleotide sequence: TGTGCCAGCAGTTACGGACAGGGACAAGGCGAGCAGTACTTC. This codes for CASSYGQGQGEQYF. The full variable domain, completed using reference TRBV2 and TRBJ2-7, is EPEVTQTPSHQVTQMGQEVILRCVPISNHLYFYWYRQILGQKVEFLVSFYNNEISEKSEIFDDQFSVERPDGSNFTLKIRSTKLEDSAMYFCASSYGQGQGEQYFGPGTRLTVT.

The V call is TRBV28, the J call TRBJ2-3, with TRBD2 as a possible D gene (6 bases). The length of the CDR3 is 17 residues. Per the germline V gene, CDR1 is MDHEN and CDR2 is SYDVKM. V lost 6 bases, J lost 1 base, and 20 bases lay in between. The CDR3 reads CASSLPGGTEGTDTQYF. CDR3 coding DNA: TGTGCCAGCAGCCTCCCCGGGGGAACCGAAGGCACAGATACGCAGTATTTT. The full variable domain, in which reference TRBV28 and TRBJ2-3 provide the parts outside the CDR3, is DVKVTQSSRYLVKRTGEKVFLECVQDMDHENMFWYRQDPGLGLRLIYFSYDVKMKEKGDIPEGYSVSREKKERFSLILESASTNQTSMYLCASSLPGGTEGTDTQYFGPGTRLTVL.

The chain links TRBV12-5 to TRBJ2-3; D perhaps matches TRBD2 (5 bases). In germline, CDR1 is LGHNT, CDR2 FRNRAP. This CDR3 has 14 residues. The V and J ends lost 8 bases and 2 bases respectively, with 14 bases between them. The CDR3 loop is CASSVGSFTDTQYF. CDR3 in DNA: TGTGCTAGTTCGGTAGGGAGTTTCACAGATACGCAGTATTTT.

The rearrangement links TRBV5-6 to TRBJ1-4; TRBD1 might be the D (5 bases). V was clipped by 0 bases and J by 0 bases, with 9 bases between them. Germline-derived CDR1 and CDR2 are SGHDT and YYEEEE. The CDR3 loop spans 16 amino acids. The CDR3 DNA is TGTGCCAGCAGCTTGGCAGGGATCGCAACTAATGAAAAACTGTTTTTT. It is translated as CASSLAGIATNEKLFF.

CDR3 region: CASSQETRGGEQYF. CDR3 nucleotide sequence: TGTGCCAGCAGCCAAGAGACTAGGGGAGGCGAGCAGTACTTC. The genes are TRBV4-2 and TRBJ2-7, with D possibly TRBD2 on 6 matching bases. Germline-derived CDR1 and CDR2 are LGHNA and YNFKEQ. CDR3 length equals 14 residues. The V end lost 0 bases, the J end lost 6 bases, and 12 bases lay between the germline ends.